What follows describes a single T cell receptor (beta chain). Authors' processing steps: For nucleated cells, counts were estimated from reference gene primer amplification. The table came from immunoSEQ multiplex PCR; TCRdb's copy has only in-frame clones and leaves some out. V, J and clone size derive from that table, while D and trimming were established from the DNA sequence. The sample lists 80,000 to 95,000 clones, over 75% occurring once. These data belong to a study of blood T cell repertoires in COVID-19. Across the study: There were acute and convalescent COVID-19 samples, and they came from the United States, Italy and Spain. PBMCs, B-cell-depleted T cells, or T cells were the source of the cDNA or gDNA that made up the material.

Trimming took 0 bases from V and 10 from J, leaving 13 bases between them. The CDR3 totals 14 residues. Germline CDR1 reads SGHRS; CDR2 reads YFSETQ. The receptor's source is a human donor in a cohort sampled during active COVID-19. The J gene is TRBJ1-4, the V gene TRBV5-1, with D maybe TRBD1 (6 bases). Input material: peripheral blood. The CDR3 loop is CASSLGPGEGKLFF. The DNA of the CDR3 is TGCGCCAGCAGCTTGGGCCCAGGGGAGGGAAAACTGTTTTTT. Supplemented by reference TRBV5-1 and TRBJ1-4, the full variable domain reads KAGVTQTPRYLIKTRGQQVTLSCSPISGHRSVSWYQQTPGQGLQFLFEYFSETQRNKGNFPGRFSGRQFSNSRSEMNVSTLELGDSALYLCASSLGPGEGKLFFGSGTQLSVL.